The T cell receptor beta chain under discussion was sequenced for a study of T cell changes during pregnancy in multiple sclerosis. Assay: immunoSEQ multiplex PCR; the TCRdb copy retains only in-frame clones and omits some. This repertoire shows about 87,000 clones, 90% to 95% found once; its top ten account for under 1.5%. The V segment lost 4 bases and the J segment 4 bases; nucleotides outside the gene matches: 9. The germline CDR1 and CDR2 sequences are PRHDT and FYEKMQ (reference sequence). This CDR3 has 17 amino acids. This specimen was peripheral blood, taken in the third trimester of pregnancy. The gene calls are TRBV13 and TRBJ2-2; 10 bases line up with TRBD2. The source is a female donor in good health, enrolled as a control in a pregnancy study. The CDR3, as DNA: TGTGCCAGCAGCTCCCCCCAGCGGGAGGGCAGCACCGGGGAGCTGTTTTTT. This translates into CASSSPQREGSTGELFF. Full variable domain (missing parts from reference TRBV13 and TRBJ2-2): AAGVIQSPRHLIKEKRETATLKCYPIPRHDTVYWYQQGPGQDPQFLISFYEKMQSDKGSIPDRFSAQQFSDYHSELNMSSLELGDSALYFCASSSPQREGSTGELFFGEGSRLTVL.